These T cell receptor beta chains were read from a single sample in a study of control samples from healthy donors and cancer patients. Libraries were prepared by immunoSEQ multiplex PCR; TCRdb keeps only in-frame clonotypes and omits some of them. This table has 120,000 or so clones, 70% to 90% appearing once. Sequencing used PBMCs. The receptors were sampled from a woman between 55 and 75 years old with lung cancer. Both conserved end residues are part of each CDR3. A D gene is named only where the DNA matches it firmly. Rows give clone size only sometimes, using once, few, many, or a class for an expanded clone.

TGTGCCAGTAGTAATAGCTCTGTCCACGGGGCTTTCTTT	CASSNSSVHGAFF	TRBV19	TRBJ1-1	NA	NA
TGTGCCAGCAGCCCCATGACTGAAAACTATGGCTACACCTTC	CASSPMTENYGYTF	TRBV3-1/TRBV3-2	TRBJ1-2	once	NA
TGTGCCAGCAGCTCGAAAACAGGGGCAGAGACCCAGTACTTC	CASSSKTGAETQYF	TRBV7-9	TRBJ2-5	NA	TRBD1
TGTGCCGCTTCCGGGGCTACGCCGGATAACAATGAGCAGTTCTTC	CAASGATPDNNEQFF	TRBV28	TRBJ2-1	NA	NA
TGTGCCTGGAGTGTAGGGGGTCTTAGCAATCAGCCCCAGCATTTT	CAWSVGGLSNQPQHF	TRBV30	TRBJ1-5	NA	NA
TGTGCCAGCAGTTTAGGGAGGGACAGGCTTGATGGCTACACCTTC	CASSLGRDRLDGYTF	TRBV27	TRBJ1-2	once	TRBD1
TGTGCCAGCAGTTGGACTAGCGGGACCTACAATGAGCAGTTCTTC	CASSWTSGTYNEQFF	TRBV6-5	TRBJ2-1	NA	TRBD2
TGTGCCAGCAGCCAAGATTACAACTCTGGAAACACCATATATTTT	CASSQDYNSGNTIYF	TRBV14	TRBJ1-3	NA	NA
TGTGCCAGCAGTCGTAATGTCGGGGGAACCGAACCCCAGCATTTT	CASSRNVGGTEPQHF	TRBV2	TRBJ1-5	NA	NA
TGTGCCTGGAATGGCGACAGGGGTCTCTACGAGCAGTACTTC	CAWNGDRGLYEQYF	TRBV30	TRBJ2-7	NA	TRBD1
TGTGCCAGCAGCCACTGGAGTAATGAGCAGTTCTTC	CASSHWSNEQFF	TRBV7-8	TRBJ2-1	NA	NA
TGTGCCAGCAGATCGGGACAGAATTATCAGCCCCAGCATTTT	CASRSGQNYQPQHF	TRBV6-5	TRBJ1-5	NA	TRBD1
TGCGCCAGCAGCCAAGATTCTCCGGCTAGCGGGGGAGGCACAGATACGCAGTATTTT	CASSQDSPASGGGTDTQYF	TRBV4-3	TRBJ2-3	NA	TRBD2
TGTGCCAGCAGTTCCTCGCGGGGGAATGAGCAGTTCTTC	CASSSSRGNEQFF	TRBV6-2/TRBV6-3	TRBJ2-1	NA	TRBD2
TGTGCCAGCTCACTTACTAGCGGAAGCTCCTACAATGAGCAGTTCTTC	CASSLTSGSSYNEQFF	TRBV18	TRBJ2-1	NA	TRBD2
TGTGCCAGCAGTGAATATGGCAGACAGCAAGAGACCCAGTACTTC	CASSEYGRQQETQYF	TRBV25-1	TRBJ2-5	few	NA
TGTGCCAGCAGACAGCTAGCGGGAGGGCCTGTCGGGGAGCTGTTTTTT	CASRQLAGGPVGELFF	TRBV11-2	TRBJ2-2	NA	TRBD2
TGTGCCAGCACCTTCCGGGCAGGGCCCTTGGACACTGAAGCTTTCTTT	CASTFRAGPLDTEAFF	TRBV18	TRBJ1-1	NA	NA
TGTGCCAGCAGCTTGGTACGGGACGGGGCTGAAGCTTTCTTT	CASSLVRDGAEAFF	TRBV5-4	TRBJ1-1	few	NA
TGTGCCAGCAGCCAAGTCTGGGAGCGCACTGAAGCTTTCTTT	CASSQVWERTEAFF	TRBV7-2	TRBJ1-1	NA	NA
TGTGCCAGTAGTATCCTGGGGACTAGCGGGGTTGAGACCCAGTACTTC	CASSILGTSGVETQYF	TRBV19	TRBJ2-5	NA	TRBD2
TGTGCCAGCAGCCAAGATCAAGGGAATCAGCCCCAGCATTTT	CASSQDQGNQPQHF	TRBV4-2	TRBJ1-5	NA	NA
TGTGCCAGTAGTACCCGACAGAACGGCGGGGAGCTGTTTTTT	CASSTRQNGGELFF	TRBV19	TRBJ2-2	NA	NA
TGTGCCAGTAGTGGTTGGGACAGGTTATTCTATGGCTACACCTTC	CASSGWDRLFYGYTF	TRBV19	TRBJ1-2	NA	TRBD1
TGTGCCAGCAGTTATACCCCTTTCGATACAGGGTTCGTCTACACCTTC	CASSYTPFDTGFVYTF	TRBV27	TRBJ1-2	NA	NA
TGTGCCAGCAGCTTCCTGGTAGCCCAGAGCACAGATACGCAGTATTTT	CASSFLVAQSTDTQYF	TRBV11-3	TRBJ2-3	NA	NA
TGTGCCAGCTCACCACCGCCCAGACAAGAGACCCAGTACTTC	CASSPPPRQETQYF	TRBV18	TRBJ2-5	NA	NA
TGTGCCAGTAGTACATCCGGGACAGGGGACTACGAGCAGTACTTC	CASSTSGTGDYEQYF	TRBV19	TRBJ2-7	NA	TRBD1
TGTGCCAGCAGCGTAGCAGGGAAGAGGACAGATACGCAGTATTTT	CASSVAGKRTDTQYF	TRBV9	TRBJ2-3	NA	NA
TGTGCCAGCAGCCACCATCTAGCGGGAGAGGACGAGCAGTACTTC	CASSHHLAGEDEQYF	TRBV3-1/TRBV3-2	TRBJ2-7	NA	TRBD2
TGTGCCAGCTCCAACAGGGGCCGCAGGGACTACACTGAAGCTTTCTTT	CASSNRGRRDYTEAFF	TRBV13	TRBJ1-1	NA	TRBD1
TGTGCCAGCGGGGACAGAAGCACAGATACGCAGTATTTT	CASGDRSTDTQYF	TRBV6-5	TRBJ2-3	once	TRBD1
TGTGCCAGCAGCCGAGACAGGGGTCCCCATGAAAAACTGTTTTTT	CASSRDRGPHEKLFF	TRBV5-4	TRBJ1-4	NA	TRBD1
TGCGCCAGCAGCTTGAACGGACTAGCAGGCTACAATGAGCAGTTCTTC	CASSLNGLAGYNEQFF	TRBV5-1	TRBJ2-1	NA	TRBD2
TGTGCCAGTAGTAGGACTAGCGGGGGGGCTGAAGAGACCCAGTACTTC	CASSRTSGGAEETQYF	TRBV19	TRBJ2-5	NA	TRBD2
TGTGCCAGCAGTTTTCAGAGCAATGAGCAGTTCTTC	CASSFQSNEQFF	TRBV28	TRBJ2-1	NA	NA
TGTGCCAGCAGTGAAGAGGTCCGACAGGGTCGGCCAGATACGCAGTATTTT	CASSEEVRQGRPDTQYF	TRBV6-1	TRBJ2-3	NA	TRBD1
TGTGCCAGTACCGGGGTCTTGGATGAAAAACTGTTTTTT	CASTGVLDEKLFF	TRBV19	TRBJ1-4	NA	NA